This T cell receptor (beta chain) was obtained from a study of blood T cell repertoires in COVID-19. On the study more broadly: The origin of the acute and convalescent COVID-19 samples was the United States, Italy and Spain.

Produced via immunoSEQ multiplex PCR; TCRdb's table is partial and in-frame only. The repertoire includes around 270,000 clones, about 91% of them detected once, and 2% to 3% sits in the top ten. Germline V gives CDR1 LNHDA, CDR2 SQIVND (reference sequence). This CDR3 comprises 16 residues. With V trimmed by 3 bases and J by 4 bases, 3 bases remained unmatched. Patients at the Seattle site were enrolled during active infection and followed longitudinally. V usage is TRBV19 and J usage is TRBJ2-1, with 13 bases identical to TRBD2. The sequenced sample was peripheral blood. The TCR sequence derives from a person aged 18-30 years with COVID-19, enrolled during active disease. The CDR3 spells CASSMRTSGRYNEQFF. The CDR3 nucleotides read TGTGCCAGTAGTATGAGGACTAGCGGGAGATACAATGAGCAGTTCTTC.